One and the same sample provided the 20 T cell receptor beta chains below, sequenced in a study of identical twins. TCRdb recomputed calls from the 5' RACE reads with MiXCR, one row per CDR3 protein. In the table there are 300,000 to 400,000 distinct CDR3 sequences, around 9.7% of which are singletons. Specimen: naive T cells sorted from blood. These receptors originate from a woman between 45 and 65 years old in good health.

Turning to this clonotype: Since a much larger clone is just one base distant, this may be a read error. The CDR3 loop reads CASSLMPRNDQYF. The DNA for the CDR3 is TGCGCCAGCAGCCTTATGCCTAGGAACGACCAGTACTTC. The chain links TRBV4-1 to TRBJ2-7; unclear D gene. This CDR3 region has 13 residues. CDR1 and CDR2 (germline): MGHRA, YSYEKL.

This clonotype was picked up a small number of times. The J gene is TRBJ2-7, the V gene TRBV7-9; TRBD2 matches at 8 bases. The CDR3 sequence is 15 residues long. Germline assignment: CDR1 SEHNR and CDR2 FQNEAQ (reference sequence). J was trimmed by 5 bases and V by 3 bases; bases with no gene match: 9. In DNA form, the CDR3 reads TGTGCCAGCAGCTTTTCCGGGAGGGTGTTAAACGAGCAGTACTTC. It yields the protein CASSFSGRVLNEQYF.

This clonotype was detected ten times or more. The chain couples TRBV5-5 to TRBJ2-3; 7 bases agree with TRBD2. This CDR3 region has 15 residues. Germline V gene sequence: CDR1 SGHKS, CDR2 YYEKEE (reference sequence). V shed 4 bases and J 0 bases; nucleotides not matched to a gene: 5. The CDR3 bases are TGTGCCAGCAGCCTGGGAGCGGGAAGCACAGATACGCAGTATTTT. This translates into CASSLGAGSTDTQYF.

This clonotype was seen at least ten times. This chain uses TRBV29-1 with TRBJ2-5, with 9 bases that match TRBD2. CDR1 and CDR2 from the germline V gene are SQVTM and ANQGSEA. This CDR3 is 13 amino acids long. Trimming cost V 5 bases and J 7 bases; bases outside gene matches: 8. The CDR3 nucleotides are TGCAGCGTTTACCTAGCGGGACTTGGGACCCAGTACTTC. Translated: CSVYLAGLGTQYF.

The CDR3 region is CSVTGFGYTF. CDR3 bases: TGCAGCGTAACAGGGTTCGGCTACACCTTC. This chain joins TRBV29-1 and TRBJ1-2; a weak D match, TRBD1 (6 bases). This CDR3 region has 10 residues. Germline loops: CDR1 SQVTM, CDR2 ANQGSEA. The germline V and J ends were trimmed by 6 bases and 8 bases, with 10 bases remaining between them.

This clonotype has a handful of counts. This chain connects TRBV3-1 to TRBJ2-7; 8 bases map to TRBD2. Germline V CDR1 and CDR2: LGHDT, YNNKEL (reference sequence). V trimming: 4 bases; J trimming: 0 bases; junction bases outside the gene matches: 11. CDR3 length equals 17 residues. This CDR3 is CASSPAPIAGFSYEQYF. The CDR3, as DNA: TGTGCCAGCAGCCCCGCCCCCATAGCGGGGTTCTCCTACGAGCAGTACTTC.

This clonotype occurred a few times. The chain links TRBV4-1 to TRBJ2-5; D is perhaps TRBD2 (6 bases). This CDR3 is built from 14 residues. Germline V CDR1 and CDR2: MGHRA, YSYEKL. V was clipped by 2 bases and J by 5 bases, with 12 bases between them. DNA for the CDR3: TGCGCCAGCAGCCAATACGGGGGAGATGAGACCCAGTACTTC. Encoded protein: CASSQYGGDETQYF.

This clonotype was found a few times. The rearrangement uses TRBV7-9 and TRBJ2-3; 7 bases match TRBD1. V lost 5 bases and J lost 3; bases outside the gene matches: 8. Germline assignment: CDR1 SEHNR and CDR2 FQNEAQ (reference sequence). The CDR3 length is 15 residues. DNA for the CDR3: TGTGCCAGCAGCCCCGGACAGGCCGAGACAGATACGCAGTATTTT. Translation gives CASSPGQAETDTQYF.

V gene TRBV20-1 combines with J gene TRBJ1-5; 7 bases are a match to TRBD1. Germline CDR1 is DFQATT and CDR2 is SNEGSKA (reference sequence). V shed 6 bases and J 0 bases; nucleotides not matched to a gene: 8. This CDR3 has 15 amino acids. The CDR3 here is CSASGDSYSNQPQHF. CDR3 sequence (DNA): TGCAGTGCATCGGGGGACAGCTATAGCAATCAGCCCCAGCATTTT.

There are a few counts of this clonotype. This sequence joins TRBV3-1 and TRBJ2-5; possibly TRBD1 for D (5 bases). V lost 1 base to trimming and J lost 1 base, with 22 bases between them. The V gene's germline CDR1 is LGHDT and CDR2 YNNKEL (reference sequence). CDR3 length: 19 amino acids. The CDR3 sequence: CASSQVQGHPTSVQETQYF. Here the CDR3 DNA reads TGTGCCAGCAGCCAAGTTCAAGGACACCCTACGTCCGTCCAAGAGACCCAGTACTTC.

The chain recombines TRBV15 with TRBJ2-7, with D perhaps matching TRBD1 (7 bases). The germline V and J ends were trimmed by 0 bases and 4 bases, with 19 bases remaining between them. The V gene's germline CDR1 is LNHNV and CDR2 YYDKDF (reference sequence). The CDR3 totals 17 residues. Written as DNA, the CDR3 is TGTGCCACCAGCAGAGATTTTTCCCAGGGGGGTCAATACGAGCAGTACTTC. This sequence encodes CATSRDFSQGGQYEQYF.

In DNA, the CDR3 is TGCGCCAGCAGCTTGGCCCCGGGAGGCGCCGGGATCGGGGAGTACGAGCAGTACGTC. It specifies CASSLAPGGAGIGEYEQYV. The V gene is TRBV5-1, the J gene TRBJ2-7, with TRBD2 identical over 7 bases. Per germline, CDR1 SGHRS and CDR2 YFSETQ. This CDR3 region has 19 residues. Unmatched junction bases numbered 19, after V lost 0 bases and J lost 4 bases.

In this sample, this clonotype turned up a few times. This chain connects TRBV3-1 to TRBJ2-3; 9 nucleotides match TRBD2. The CDR3 loop spans 16 amino acids. Unmatched junction bases numbered 10, after V lost 4 bases and J lost 5 bases. In germline, CDR1 is LGHDT, CDR2 YNNKEL (reference sequence). CDR3 protein: CASSPLAGGPEDTQYF. CDR3 nucleotides: TGTGCCAGCAGCCCCCTGGCGGGAGGGCCAGAAGATACGCAGTATTTT.

The sample holds many counts of this clonotype. J is TRBJ2-1 and V is TRBV20-1, with 9 bases lining up with TRBD2. The CDR3 has 14 amino acids. Germline V gene lookup returns CDR1 DFQATT and CDR2 SNEGSKA (reference sequence). J gave up 2 bases and V 3 bases, and 2 bases lay outside the gene matches. This chain's CDR3 is CSASSGRAYNEQFF. The CDR3 DNA reads TGCAGTGCTAGTAGCGGGAGAGCCTACAATGAGCAGTTCTTC.

Only a few counts were recorded for this clonotype. This chain uses TRBV7-9 with TRBJ2-4; D remains ambiguous. The CDR3 contains 11 residues. V lost 5 bases and J 8 bases, leaving 7 bases between the germline ends. The germline gives CDR1 SEHNR, CDR2 FQNEAQ (reference sequence). DNA for the CDR3: TGTGCCAGCAGCCAGAGTCACATTCAGTACTTC. Translated: CASSQSHIQYF.

In its sample, this clonotype was seen a few times. V usage is TRBV12-3 or TRBV12-4 and J usage is TRBJ2-1; 9 bases map to TRBD2. J was trimmed by 4 bases and V by 0 bases; bases with no gene match: 4. The CDR3 loop spans 16 amino acids. The CDR3 loop is CASSLAAAGGYNEQFF. The CDR3 coding sequence is TGTGCCAGCAGTTTAGCGGCGGCGGGAGGGTACAATGAGCAGTTCTTC.

This clonotype was found a few times. The chain recombines TRBV20-1 with TRBJ1-4; D is unclear. Trimming took off 0 bases at V and 8 bases at J, with 1 base between the two ends. Germline V lookup: CDR1 DFQATT, CDR2 SNEGSKA (reference sequence). This CDR3 contains 10 residues. DNA of the CDR3: TGCAGTGCTAGAGAGGAAAAACTGTTTTTT. Translated, it gives CSAREEKLFF.

This clonotype appeared a few times. This chain joins TRBV20-1 and TRBJ1-4; D is unclear. The germline V and J ends were trimmed by 1 base and 5 bases, with 8 bases remaining between them. From germline, CDR1 is DFQATT and CDR2 SNEGSKA (reference sequence). The CDR3 consists of 13 residues. Here the CDR3 DNA reads TGCAGTGCTAGAGCTCCCTTGAATGAAAAACTGTTTTTT. Translating it yields CSARAPLNEKLFF.

This clonotype was found a few times. The CDR3 loop reads CASSSLLRGYEQYV. CDR3 nucleotide sequence: TGTGCCAGCAGTTCCCTTCTTAGGGGCTACGAGCAGTACGTC. The chain uses TRBV6-2 or TRBV6-3 and TRBJ2-7; D is perhaps TRBD1 (5 bases). CDR3 length: 14 amino acids. Trimming took off 4 bases at V and 3 bases at J, with 13 bases between the two ends. The V gene's germline CDR1 is MNHEY and CDR2 SVGEGT.

This clonotype was detected ten times or more. The chain joins TRBV5-1 to TRBJ2-5; D remains unclear. Trimming cost V 4 bases and J 4 bases, with 8 bases left between them. CDR1 is SGHRS, CDR2 YFSETQ, per germline. CDR3 length: 12 amino acids. CDR3 region: CASSREGETQYF. CDR3 bases: TGCGCCAGCAGCCGAGAAGGAGAGACCCAGTACTTC.